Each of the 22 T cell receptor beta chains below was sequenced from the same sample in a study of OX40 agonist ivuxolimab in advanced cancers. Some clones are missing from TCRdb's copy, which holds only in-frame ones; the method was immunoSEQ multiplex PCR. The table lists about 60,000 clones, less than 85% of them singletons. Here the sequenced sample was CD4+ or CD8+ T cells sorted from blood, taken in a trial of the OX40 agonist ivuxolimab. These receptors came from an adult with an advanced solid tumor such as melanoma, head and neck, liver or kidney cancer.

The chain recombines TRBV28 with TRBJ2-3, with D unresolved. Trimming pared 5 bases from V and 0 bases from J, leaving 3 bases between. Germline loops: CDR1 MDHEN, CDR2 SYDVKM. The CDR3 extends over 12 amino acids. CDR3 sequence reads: CASSASTDTQYF. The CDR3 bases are TGTGCCAGCAGTGCTAGCACAGATACGCAGTATTTT.

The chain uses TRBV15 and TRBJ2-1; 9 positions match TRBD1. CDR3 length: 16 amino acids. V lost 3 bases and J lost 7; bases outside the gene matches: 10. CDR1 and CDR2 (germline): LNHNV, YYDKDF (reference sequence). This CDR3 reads CATSSGVGTGRNEQFF. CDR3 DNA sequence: TGTGCCACCAGCAGTGGGGTGGGGACAGGGAGGAATGAGCAGTTCTTC. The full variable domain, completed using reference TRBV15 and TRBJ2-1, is DAMVIQNPRYQVTQFGKPVTLSCSQTLNHNVMYWYQQKSSQAPKLLFHYYDKDFNNEADTPDNFQSRRPNTSFCFLDIRSPGLGDTAMYLCATSSGVGTGRNEQFFGPGTRLTVL.

The CDR3: CASSTTGGLAKNIQYF. CDR3 DNA sequence: TGTGCCAGCAGCACAACAGGGGGACTAGCCAAAAACATTCAGTACTTC. The V and J genes are TRBV7-9 and TRBJ2-4; 8 bases are shared with TRBD1. The ends lost 5 bases at V and 0 bases at J; junction bases unmatched: 6. The CDR3 consists of 16 residues. Germline V lookup: CDR1 SEHNR, CDR2 FQNEAQ (reference sequence).

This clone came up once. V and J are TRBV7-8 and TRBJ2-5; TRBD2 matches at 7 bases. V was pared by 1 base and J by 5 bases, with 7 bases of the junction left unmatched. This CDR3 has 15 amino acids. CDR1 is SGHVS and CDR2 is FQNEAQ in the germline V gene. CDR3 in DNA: TGTGCCAGCAGCTTAGTTGGGGGGGTCGGGGAGACCCAGTACTTC. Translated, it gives CASSLVGGVGETQYF.

The CDR3 protein is CASSLPPYPGSYNEQFF. The CDR3 DNA follows: TGTGCCAGCAGCTTACCCCCCTACCCGGGCTCCTACAATGAGCAGTTCTTC. The chain employs TRBV7-9 and TRBJ2-1; D uncertain. The V and J ends lost 2 bases and 0 bases respectively, with 14 bases between them. This CDR3 region has 17 residues. Germline CDR1 SEHNR, CDR2 FQNEAQ (reference sequence).

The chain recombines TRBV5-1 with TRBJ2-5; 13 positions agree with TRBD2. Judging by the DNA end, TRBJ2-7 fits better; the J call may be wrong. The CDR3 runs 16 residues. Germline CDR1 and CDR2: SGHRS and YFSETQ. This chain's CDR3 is CASSPTSGRALDEQYF. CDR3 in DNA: TGCGCCAGCAGCCCAACTAGCGGGAGGGCCTTGGACGAGCAGTACTTC.

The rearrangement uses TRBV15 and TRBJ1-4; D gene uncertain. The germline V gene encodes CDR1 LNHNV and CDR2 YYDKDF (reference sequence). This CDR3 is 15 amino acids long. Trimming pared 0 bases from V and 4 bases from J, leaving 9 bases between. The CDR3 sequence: CATSRERSDNEKLFF. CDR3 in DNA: TGTGCCACCAGCAGAGAAAGATCCGATAATGAAAAACTGTTTTTT.

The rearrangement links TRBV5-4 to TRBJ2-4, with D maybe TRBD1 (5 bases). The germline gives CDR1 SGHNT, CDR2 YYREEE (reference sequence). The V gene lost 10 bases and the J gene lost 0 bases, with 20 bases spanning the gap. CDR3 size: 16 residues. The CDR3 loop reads CAFSTVRQLAKNIQYF. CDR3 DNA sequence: TGTGCCTTCTCGACAGTGAGACAACTAGCCAAAAACATTCAGTACTTC.

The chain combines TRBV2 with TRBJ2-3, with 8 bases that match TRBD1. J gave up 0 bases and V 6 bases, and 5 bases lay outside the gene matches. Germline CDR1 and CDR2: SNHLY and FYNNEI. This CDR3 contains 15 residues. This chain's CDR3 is CASRRTGPSTDTQYF. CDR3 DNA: TGTGCCAGCAGGAGGACAGGGCCTAGCACAGATACGCAGTATTTT.

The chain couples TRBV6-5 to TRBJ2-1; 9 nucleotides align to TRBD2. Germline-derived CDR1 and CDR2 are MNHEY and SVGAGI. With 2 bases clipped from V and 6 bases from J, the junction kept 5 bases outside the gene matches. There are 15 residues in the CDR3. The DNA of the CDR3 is TGTGCCAGCAGTTACAGGGGACTAGCTTTCAATGAGCAGTTCTTC. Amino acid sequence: CASSYRGLAFNEQFF.

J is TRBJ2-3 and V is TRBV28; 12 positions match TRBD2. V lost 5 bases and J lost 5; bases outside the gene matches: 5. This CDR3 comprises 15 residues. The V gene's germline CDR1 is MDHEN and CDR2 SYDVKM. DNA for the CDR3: TGTGCCAGCAGTACTAGCGGGAGGCGGAGAGATACGCAGTATTTT. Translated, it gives CASSTSGRRRDTQYF.

The CDR3 coding sequence is TGTGCCATCAGTGACGGGACTTCGGGCTACGAGCAGTACTTC. Translation gives CAISDGTSGYEQYF. The chain joins TRBV10-3 to TRBJ2-7; possibly TRBD2 for D (6 bases). V gave up 3 bases and J gave up 3 bases, with 12 bases separating them. This CDR3 comprises 14 residues. Germline V CDR1 and CDR2: ENHRY, SYGVKD.

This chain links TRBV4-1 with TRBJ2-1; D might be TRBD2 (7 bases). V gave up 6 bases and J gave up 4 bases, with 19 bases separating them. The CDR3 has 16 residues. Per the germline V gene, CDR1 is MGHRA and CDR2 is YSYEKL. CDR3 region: CASSKGERGGYNEQFF. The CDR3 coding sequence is TGCGCCAGCAGTAAAGGGGAGAGGGGGGGGTACAATGAGCAGTTCTTC.

CDR3 DNA sequence: TGTGCCAGCAGCTTTTGGGGGGCGCGTCAAGGCTACACCTTC. Amino acid sequence: CASSFWGARQGYTF. The chain links TRBV5-6 to TRBJ1-2, with D maybe TRBD1 (6 bases). Germline assignment: CDR1 SGHDT and CDR2 YYEEEE. Trimming stripped 2 bases from V and 8 bases from J, with 16 bases between. This CDR3 has 14 residues. Full variable domain (remainder filled in from reference TRBV5-6 and TRBJ1-2): DAGVTQSPTHLIKTRGQQVTLRCSPKSGHDTVSWYQQALGQGPQFIFQYYEEEERQRGNFPDRFSGHQFPNYSSELNVNALLLGDSALYLCASSFWGARQGYTFGSGTRLTVV.

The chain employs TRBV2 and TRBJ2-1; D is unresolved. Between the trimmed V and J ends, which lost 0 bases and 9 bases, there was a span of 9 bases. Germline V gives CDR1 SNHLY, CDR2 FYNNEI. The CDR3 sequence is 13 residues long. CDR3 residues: CASSEAGSGEQFF. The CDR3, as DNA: TGTGCCAGCAGTGAAGCAGGCTCCGGTGAGCAGTTCTTC.

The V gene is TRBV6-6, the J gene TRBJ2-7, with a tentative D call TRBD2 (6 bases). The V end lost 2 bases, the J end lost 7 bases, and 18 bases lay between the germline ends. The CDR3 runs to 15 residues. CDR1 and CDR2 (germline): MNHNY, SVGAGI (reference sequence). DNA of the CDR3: TGTGCCAGCAGTTACACCCGGGACTCATTTCGGGAGCAGTACTTC. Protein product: CASSYTRDSFREQYF.

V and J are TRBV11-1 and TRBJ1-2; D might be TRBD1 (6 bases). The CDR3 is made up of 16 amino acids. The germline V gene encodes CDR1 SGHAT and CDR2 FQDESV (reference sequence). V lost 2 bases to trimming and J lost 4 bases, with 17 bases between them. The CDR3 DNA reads TGTGCCAGCAGCTTAAACGTGAGGGGGGACGGCTATGGCTACACCTTC. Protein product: CASSLNVRGDGYGYTF.

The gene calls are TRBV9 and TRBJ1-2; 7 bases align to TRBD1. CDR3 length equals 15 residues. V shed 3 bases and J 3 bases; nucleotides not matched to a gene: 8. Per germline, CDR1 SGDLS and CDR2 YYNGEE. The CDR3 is CASSALPTGDYGYTF. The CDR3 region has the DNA TGTGCCAGCAGCGCTCTTCCAACAGGGGACTATGGCTACACCTTC.

Here the CDR3 DNA reads TGTGCCAGCAACCTAGCGGGGGGGCAAGGTTCACCCCTCCACTTT. Translating gives CASNLAGGQGSPLHF. The J gene is TRBJ1-6, the V gene TRBV7-9, with D possibly being TRBD1 (6 bases). Per germline, CDR1 SEHNR and CDR2 FQNEAQ (reference sequence). The CDR3 runs 15 residues. V was trimmed by 7 bases and J by 9 bases, leaving 19 bases between them.

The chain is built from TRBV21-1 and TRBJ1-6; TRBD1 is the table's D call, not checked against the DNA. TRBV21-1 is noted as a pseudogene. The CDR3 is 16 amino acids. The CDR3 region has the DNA TGTGCCAGCAGTCGACAGGCGAGCTCCTATAATTCACCCCTCCACTTT. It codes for CASSRQASSYNSPLHF.

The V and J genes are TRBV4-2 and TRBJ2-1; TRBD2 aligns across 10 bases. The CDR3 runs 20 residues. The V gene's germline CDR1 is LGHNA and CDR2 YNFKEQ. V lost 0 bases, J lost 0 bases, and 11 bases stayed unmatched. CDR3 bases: TGTGCCAGCAGCCAAGACCCGGCTAGCGGGGGAAAAGGCTCCTACAATGAGCAGTTCTTC. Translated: CASSQDPASGGKGSYNEQFF.

The CDR3 loop is CASSFGGYTEAFF. For the CDR3, the DNA is TGTGCCAGCAGTTTTGGGGGATACACTGAAGCTTTCTTT. The chain employs TRBV27 and TRBJ1-1, with a tentative D call TRBD1 (5 bases). CDR3 length: 13 residues. Germline V lookup: CDR1 MNHEY, CDR2 SMNVEV (reference sequence). V lost 3 bases and J lost 3, with 8 bases in between.